This TCR beta chain comes out of a study of shared clonotypes between healthy human individuals (dated by TCRdb to about 2020). For context, the study as a whole: A few men and two women, aged 18 to 49 years, made up the cohort. For each donor, CD4 naive and CD4 memory were each given three plates, CD8 naive was given two plates, and CD8 memory was given one plate. Blood TCR repertoires of roughly 5 healthy adults were deeply sequenced to estimate repertoire size and the extent of clonotype sharing between individuals. To increase sequencing depth and limit assay-specific biases, different laboratories used diverse techniques to prepare libraries and sequence TCR repertoires. Per donor, leukapheresis produced somewhere between about 0.94 and 9 billion PBMCs. What the authors observed across the whole study: Approximately 5% of naive CD4, more than 3% of naive CD8, roughly 2.4% of memory CD4, and 0.4% of memory CD8 clonotypes were shared across several donors. The genetic and exposure-history diversity represented was limited by the small number of donors. Higher generation probabilities were observed for clonotypes shared by all four sorted-subset donors than for non-shared clonotypes. Sampling was restricted to blood, and TCR repertoires in tissue are likely to differ from TCR repertoires in blood. Incomplete sequencing was indicated by rarefaction of sorted-subset datasets, despite the large sequencing depth. Estimated clonotype richness was generally larger for naive than for memory subsets. Pairwise subsampling led to the expectation that sequencing depth would affect the degree of clonotype sharing among donors.

Donors were healthy HIV-negative adults with no recently reported acute infections or vaccinations. All donors were Caucasian adults living in Nashville, Tennessee, USA. Magnetic negative selection was used to enrich CD4+ T cells, after which naive cells were positively selected on CD45RA and the negative fraction became the memory subset. After blood collection by leukapheresis, PBMCs were isolated using Ficoll-Histopaque density gradient centrifugation and then cryopreserved in the vapor phase of liquid nitrogen. Analytical flow cytometry was used to check the purity and quantity of each magnetically sorted T cell population. Genomic DNA was isolated from each sorted fraction and quantified by UV absorbance on a Nanodrop 2000c. V lost 1 base and J lost 4 bases; the stretch between them is 16 bases long. The CDR3 goes from the cysteine to the phenylalanine over 16 residues. Only the CDR3 DNA is retained, 48 bases long and in frame from the first base. The germline V gene encodes CDR1 SEHNR and CDR2 FQNEAQ (reference sequence).

Using the deep immunoSEQ assay, TCR CDR3 regions were amplified from genomic DNA by multiplex PCR. Genomic DNA extracted from each cell subset was distributed evenly over all wells of several immunoSEQ 96-well plates, and each plate served as one replicate. Each replicate PCR for sorted subsets received around 200 ng genomic DNA, equal to roughly 30,000 T cell genomes. Purified libraries were quantified with a Qubit 3.0 fluorometer, sized on a Bioanalyzer 2100, and re-quantified with the KAPA Library Quantification kit. Every immunoSEQ 96-well plate was sequenced on a dedicated single-read 150-cycle Illumina NextSeq 550 flow cell. For the original study's pipeline: Because the immunoSEQ output included only junctional sequences and no quality scores, the filtering could not be the same as the filtering used for full-length reads. To assign V/J genes and CDR3, sequences were annotated using PyIR, a Python wrapper for IgBLAST v1.9, with IMGT germline references. Reads were filtered out if the reads had weak V/J assignments (E-value above 1e-6), no CDR3, stop codons, out-of-frame junctions, or ambiguous translated residues. V3J clonotypes were defined by identical inferred V gene, J gene, and CDR3 amino acid sequence. The percentage overlap between two repertoires was calculated by dividing the number of shared unique clonotypes by the size of the smaller repertoire. Repertoire richness was assessed with RTK rarefaction, the Chao1 estimator, and Recon v2.1 estimates of unobserved clonotypes. For all TCRbeta clonotypes obtained by the gDNA method from a handful of donors, generation probabilities were computed with OLGA. TCRdb carries this immuneACCESS record with in-frame sequences only. Its versions omit some clonotypes, under half of them owing to an unresolved V gene in the studies checked, with the rest unexplained. The V and J calls and clone size were taken over from that table, and D and trimming were inferred from the DNA. The table for this sample lists more than 850,000 clones; about 80% of them were counted only once. The top ten hold under 0.65% of the sample.

This clone showed up just once. No antigen is known for it. Nothing much larger sits one base from this clone, and base qualities are not available. The source of this sequence is a man between 18 and 35 years old in good health. Some clones in this sample may be carry-over from other donors' samples. Sequenced: memory CD4+ T cells from PBMCs. What this sample's cell subset or site label stands for: CD45RA-negative fraction. The rearranged segments are TRBV7-9 and TRBJ2-5; matching of 5 bases hints at TRBD1 as the D gene. The CDR3 region has the sequence CASSLGQLDPPETQYF. The nucleotides read TGTGCCAGCAGCTTAGGACAGCTCGACCCCCCAGAGACCCAGTACTTC. With the portions outside the CDR3 filled from the reference TRBV7-9 and TRBJ2-5 genes, the complete variable region becomes DTGVSQNPRHKITKRGQNVTFRCDPISEHNRLYWYRQTLGQGPEFLTYFQNEAQLEKSRLLSDRFSAERPKGSFSTLEIQRTEQGDSAMYLCASSLGQLDPPETQYFGPGTRLLVL.